This is a list of T cell receptor beta chains from one sample in a study of OX40 agonist ivuxolimab in advanced cancers. Clones were sequenced by immunoSEQ multiplex PCR, and TCRdb holds only the in-frame ones, with some missing. Counted here are just over 9,500 clones, around three fifths occurring once; the ten biggest clones make up about a quarter. The material was CD4+ or CD8+ T cells sorted from blood, obtained in a trial of the OX40 agonist ivuxolimab. Every receptor here comes from an adult with an advanced solid tumor such as melanoma, head and neck, liver or kidney cancer. CDR3s include the opening cysteine and the closing phenylalanine or tryptophan. A D gene is named only where the DNA matches it firmly. Not all rows give a size; the values are once, few, many and, for expanded clones, a class.

NA,TRBJ2-7,NA,TRBV4-2,TGTGCCAGCAGGGGAGCGAGCTACGAGCAGTACTTC,CASRGASYEQYF
few,TRBJ2-7,TRBD2,TRBV6-1,TGTGCCAGCTATGGGGAGGGCTACGAGCAGTACTTC,CASYGEGYEQYF
NA,TRBJ1-1,NA,TRBV7-3,TGTGCCAGCAGGGCCCAAGGGACGGTCATGAACACTGAAGCTTTCTTT,CASRAQGTVMNTEAFF
NA,TRBJ1-5,NA,TRBV2,TGTGCCAGCAGGACAGCAAATAGCAATCAGCCCCAGCATTTT,CASRTANSNQPQHF
large,TRBJ1-3,NA,TRBV4-3,TGCGCCAGCAGCCAGAGCTCTGGAAACACCATATATTTT,CASSQSSGNTIYF
once,TRBJ1-5,NA,TRBV7-3,TGTGCCAGCAGCTTATATGAAGGGTCGGGGCAGCCCCAGCATTTT,CASSLYEGSGQPQHF
NA,TRBJ2-7,NA,TRBV30,TGTGCCTGGAGGGAAGCCTTTGAGACAAGGGATTCCTCGGAGCAGTGCTTC,CAWREAFETRDSSEQCF
NA,TRBJ1-5,TRBD1,TRBV28,TGTGCCAGCAGTATCGGACAGGGGTTTAGGCAGCCCCAGCATTTT,CASSIGQGFRQPQHF
NA,TRBJ2-5,TRBD1,TRBV27,TGTGCCAGCAGGCCATCAGGGGGACGAGAGACCCAGTACTTC,CASRPSGGRETQYF
NA,TRBJ1-4,NA,TRBV4-3,TGCGCCAGCAGCCAACCCCGCGGGGGGGGCTCTAATGAAAAACTGTTTTTT,CASSQPRGGGSNEKLFF
once,TRBJ2-7,NA,TRBV27,TGTGCCAGCAGTTTTAGCCGGAGCTCCTACGAGCAGTACTTC,CASSFSRSSYEQYF
NA,TRBJ2-6,TRBD2,TRBV4-1,TGCGCCAGCAGCATCGTGGGGGGGGCTGGGGCCAACGTCCTGACTTTC,CASSIVGGAGANVLTF
few,TRBJ2-1,NA,TRBV7-8,TGTGCCAGCAGCTTAGAGGACCCCAGCTGGGAGCAGTTCTTC,CASSLEDPSWEQFF
NA,TRBJ1-1,NA,TRBV2,TGTGCCAGCAGTGGCTCGCCCGCTGAAGCTTTCTTT,CASSGSPAEAFF
NA,TRBJ2-4,NA,TRBV7-9,TGTGCCAGCAGCTTTGAGGCGGCCAAAAACATTCAGTACTTC,CASSFEAAKNIQYF
medium-sized,TRBJ2-4,NA,TRBV7-9,TGTGCCAGCAGCTTAGATAAAAACATTCAGTACTTC,CASSLDKNIQYF
medium-sized,TRBJ2-7,NA,TRBV4-3,TGCGCCAGCAGCCAGGGGTCGGAGGACGAGCAGTACTTC,CASSQGSEDEQYF
NA,TRBJ2-7,TRBD1,TRBV27,TGTGCCAGCAGTAATCGGGGACAGGGTTTGTACGAGCAGTACTTC,CASSNRGQGLYEQYF
NA,TRBJ1-1,NA,TRBV29-1,TGCAGCGTTGATCCCAGGGCGATTAAGACTGAAGCTTTCTTT,CSVDPRAIKTEAFF
medium-sized,TRBJ1-6,NA,TRBV6-1,TGTGCCAGCAGTTCCGGCCTAGAGGGTTCACCCCTCCACTTT,CASSSGLEGSPLHF
NA,TRBJ2-6,NA,TRBV28,TGTGCCAGCAGTTTAGTCGGGCAGGGGGGTGCCAACGTCCTGACTTTC,CASSLVGQGGANVLTF
medium-sized,TRBJ2-7,TRBD1,TRBV28,TGTGCCAGCTCCTCTACGAGGACAGGGGGCTTGTACGAGCAGTACTTC,CASSSTRTGGLYEQYF
once,TRBJ1-2,NA,TRBV10-1,TGCGCCAGCAGTGGGGGGAGCTACACCTTC,CASSGGSYTF
NA,TRBJ2-1,NA,TRBV5-8,TGTGCCAGCAGCTTGGGCCTTTATTATGATGAGCAGTTCTTC,CASSLGLYYDEQFF
NA,TRBJ2-3,NA,TRBV4-1,TGCGCCAGCAGCCGAGAAAGATACCGGGACACCCGCACAGATACGCAGTATTTT,CASSRERYRDTRTDTQYF
NA,TRBJ1-4,TRBD1,TRBV5-8,TGTGCCAGCAGCACCCGGACAGGGGGCGCAACTAATGAAAAACTGTTTTTT,CASSTRTGGATNEKLFF
NA,TRBJ1-3,NA,TRBV30,TGTGCCTGGAACTTGGGAAACACCATATATTTT,CAWNLGNTIYF
NA,TRBJ1-2,TRBD1,TRBV9,TGTGCCAGCAGCCCGGGGACAGGGTCCTATGGCTACACCTTC,CASSPGTGSYGYTF
medium-sized,TRBJ2-1,NA,TRBV27,TGTGCCAGCAGCCCCCTTTCGGGGAATAATGAGCAGTTCTTC,CASSPLSGNNEQFF
few,TRBJ2-3,NA,TRBV21-1,TGTGCCAGCAGCAAAGGGACTAGCACAGATACGCAGTATTTT,CASSKGTSTDTQYF
once,TRBJ2-3,NA,TRBV18,TGTGCCAGCTCCACGACCCCCTTGGTGGATACGCAGTATTTT,CASSTTPLVDTQYF
NA,TRBJ1-5,TRBD1,TRBV5-5,TGTGCCAGCAGCGGCCGGGACAGGGGGTTGGGCAATCAGCCCCAGCATTTT,CASSGRDRGLGNQPQHF
medium-sized,TRBJ2-3,TRBD2,TRBV6-4,TGTGCCAGCAGTGACAGCGCGGGGGGCTCAGATACGCAGTATTTT,CASSDSAGGSDTQYF
few,TRBJ2-7,NA,TRBV11-1,TGTGCCAGCAGCGTAGGGAGCACCTACGAGCAGTACTTC,CASSVGSTYEQYF
NA,TRBJ1-4,TRBD1,TRBV7-9,TGTGCCAGCAGCTTAGGCGACAGGGACACTAATGAAAAACTGTTTTTT,CASSLGDRDTNEKLFF
NA,TRBJ1-5,NA,TRBV4-2,TGTGCCAGCAGCCAAGCCCGGGCTCTAACCCAGCCCCAGCATTTT,CASSQARALTQPQHF
NA,TRBJ1-1,NA,TRBV27,TGTGCCAGCAGTTTATACAGGGCGGACACTGAAGCTTTCTTT,CASSLYRADTEAFF
NA,TRBJ2-1,NA,TRBV25-1,TGTGCCAGCAGTGAATCATACAATGAGCAGTTCTTC,CASSESYNEQFF
few,TRBJ2-5,NA,TRBV11-2,TGTGCCAGCAGCTTAGGACGTTTCCCCCTAGGGGAGACCCAGTACTTC,CASSLGRFPLGETQYF
NA,TRBJ2-1,TRBD2,TRBV7-6,TGTGCCAGCAGCTTAGAACGCGGCGGGAGCTCCTACAATGAGCAGTTCTTC,CASSLERGGSSYNEQFF
few,TRBJ2-6,NA,TRBV13,TGTGCCAGCAGATGGCGGGGCGGTGCAGCTCGTGGGGCCAACGTCCTGACTTTC,CASRWRGGAARGANVLTF
NA,TRBJ2-2,TRBD1,TRBV28,TGTGCCAGCAGTCCCCGGACAGGGGCGGGGGAGCTGTTTTTT,CASSPRTGAGELFF
once,TRBJ2-7,NA,TRBV6-5,TGTGCCAGCAGTTACTCAGGGGACGAGCAGTACTTC,CASSYSGDEQYF
NA,TRBJ2-7,NA,TRBV4-2,TGTGCCAGCAGCCAAGTGGAGGGGGCGTACGAGCAGTACTTC,CASSQVEGAYEQYF